This T cell receptor beta chain emerged from a study of monozygotic twins with inflammatory bowel disease. From its re-call of the 5' RACE reads, TCRdb lists each CDR3 protein once, without DNA. The sample table includes approximately 330,000 distinct CDR3 sequences. This sequence originates from a human donor with ulcerative colitis or Crohn's disease, or a healthy co-twin of an affected twin (not recorded which). Sample: blood.

The CDR3: CASSHAPANQPQHF. The J gene is TRBJ1-5, the V gene TRBV12-3 or TRBV12-4. The CDR3 has 14 amino acids.